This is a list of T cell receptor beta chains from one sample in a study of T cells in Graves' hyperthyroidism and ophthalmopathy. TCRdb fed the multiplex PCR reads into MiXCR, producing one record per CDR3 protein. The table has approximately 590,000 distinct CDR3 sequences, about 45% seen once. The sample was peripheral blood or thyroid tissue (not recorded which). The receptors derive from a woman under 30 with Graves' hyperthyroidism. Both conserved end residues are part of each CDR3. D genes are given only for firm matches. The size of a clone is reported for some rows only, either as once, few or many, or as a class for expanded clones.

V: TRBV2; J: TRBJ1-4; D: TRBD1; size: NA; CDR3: CASSLRDREGTNEKLFF; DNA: TGTGCCAGCAGCCTCCGGGACAGGGAGGGAACTAATGAAAAACTGTTTTTT
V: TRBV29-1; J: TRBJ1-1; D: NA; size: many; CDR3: CSVGWLGRSGPKAFF; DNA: TGCAGCGTTGGTTGGTTAGGTCGTTCGGGACCCAAAGCTTTCTTT
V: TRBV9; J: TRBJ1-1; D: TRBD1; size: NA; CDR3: CASSQRMGTGVYTEAFF; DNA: TGTGCCAGCAGCCAAAGGATGGGGACAGGGGTATACACTGAAGCTTTCTTT
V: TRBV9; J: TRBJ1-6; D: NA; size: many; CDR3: CASGSGVREGSPLHF; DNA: TGTGCCAGCGGCTCGGGGGTCCGGGAAGGATCACCCCTCCACTTT
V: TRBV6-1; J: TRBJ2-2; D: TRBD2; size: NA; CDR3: CASSETSENTGELFF; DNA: TGTGCCAGCAGCGAGACTAGCGAGAACACCGGGGAGCTGTTTTTT
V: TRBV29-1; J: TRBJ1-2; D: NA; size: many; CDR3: CSVDAGIDGYTF; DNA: TGCAGCGTTGATGCAGGGATCGATGGCTACACCTTC
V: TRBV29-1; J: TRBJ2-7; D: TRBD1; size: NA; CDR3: CSAAGTGKHEQYF; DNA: TGCAGCGCCGCTGGGACAGGGAAACACGAGCAGTACTTC
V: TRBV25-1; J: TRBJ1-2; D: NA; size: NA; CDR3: CASREWNGYTF; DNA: TGTGCCAGCAGGGAATGGAACGGCTACACCTTC
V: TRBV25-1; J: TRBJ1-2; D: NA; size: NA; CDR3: CASSEVGTGGYTF; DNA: TGTGCCAGCAGTGAAGTGGGGACGGGTGGCTACACCTTC
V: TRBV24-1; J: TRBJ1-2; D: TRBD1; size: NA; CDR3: CATSDPLTQYDRDGYTF; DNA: TGTGCCACCAGTGATCCGCTCACCCAATACGACAGGGATGGCTACACCTTC
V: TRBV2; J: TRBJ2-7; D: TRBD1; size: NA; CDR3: CASTVNRGVYEQYF; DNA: TGTGCCAGCACCGTTAACAGGGGCGTCTACGAGCAGTACTTC
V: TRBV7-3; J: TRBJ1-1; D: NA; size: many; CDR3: CASSLSVGRDTEAFF; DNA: TGTGCCAGCAGCTTAAGTGTGGGGAGGGACACTGAAGCTTTCTTT
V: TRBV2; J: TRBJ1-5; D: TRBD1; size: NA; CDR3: CASSYSGGDQPQHF; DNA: TGTGCCAGCAGTTACTCAGGGGGGGATCAGCCCCAGCATTTT
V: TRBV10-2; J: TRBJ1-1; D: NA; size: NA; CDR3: CASSPSTGITEAFF; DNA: TGCGCCAGCAGTCCATCAACCGGTATCACTGAAGCTTTCTTT
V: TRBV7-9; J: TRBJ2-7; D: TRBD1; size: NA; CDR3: CASSPDRGYYEQYF; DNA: TGTGCCAGCAGCCCCGACAGGGGGTACTACGAGCAGTACTTC
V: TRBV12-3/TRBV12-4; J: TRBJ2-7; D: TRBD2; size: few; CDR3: CASSESQRDYEQYF; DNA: TGTGCCAGCAGTGAAAGTCAGCGGGATTACGAGCAGTACTTC
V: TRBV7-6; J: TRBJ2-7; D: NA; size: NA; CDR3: CASSRDSEQYF; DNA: TGTGCCAGCAGCAGGGACTCCGAGCAGTACTTC
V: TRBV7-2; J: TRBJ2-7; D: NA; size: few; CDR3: CASSARYEQYF; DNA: TGTGCCAGCAGTGCCCGTTACGAGCAGTACTTC
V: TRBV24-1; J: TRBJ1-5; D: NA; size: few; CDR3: CATSEGWNQPQHF; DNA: TGTGCCACCAGTGAAGGGTGGAATCAGCCCCAGCATTTT
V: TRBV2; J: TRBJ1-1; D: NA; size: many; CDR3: CASSEAEQTEAFF; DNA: TGTGCCAGCAGTGAAGCTGAACAAACTGAAGCTTTCTTT
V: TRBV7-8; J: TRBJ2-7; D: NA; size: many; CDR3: CASSLGGRTYEQYF; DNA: TGTGCCAGCAGCTTAGGCGGCAGAACCTACGAGCAGTACTTC
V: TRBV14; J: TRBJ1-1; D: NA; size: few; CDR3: CASSRGLDMNTEAFF; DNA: TGTGCCAGCAGCCGGGGGTTAGACATGAACACTGAAGCTTTCTTT